Shown below are 22 T cell receptor beta chains from a single sample sequenced in a study. TCRdb reprocessed the 5' RACE reads via MiXCR and lists one record per CDR3 protein. This sample has some 31,000 distinct CDR3 sequences, with approximately 25% found just once. The source material was naive CD4+ T cells sorted from a lymph node. The subset here: naive CD4+ T cells, CD4+CD45RA+CD25-. The receptors originated from a female donor with breast cancer.

This clonotype was seen repeatedly, ten times or more. The J gene is TRBJ1-5, the V gene TRBV2; perhaps TRBD1 as D (5 bases). The CDR3 runs to 12 residues. Trimming removed 6 bases from V and 9 bases from J, with 12 bases in between. Germline CDR1 reads SNHLY; CDR2 reads FYNNEI. DNA of the CDR3: TGTGCCAGCAGGCCGTCGGGACGGCCCCAGCATTTT. Its protein is CASRPSGRPQHF. The complete variable domain, with remaining parts taken from reference TRBV2 and TRBJ1-5, reads EPEVTQTPSHQVTQMGQEVILRCVPISNHLYFYWYRQILGQKVEFLVSFYNNEISEKSEIFDDQFSVERPDGSNFTLKIRSTKLEDSAMYFCASRPSGRPQHFGDGTRLSIL.

By share, this clonotype ranks as medium-sized. The rearrangement uses TRBV6-1 and TRBJ2-5, with TRBD1 matching 8 bases. CDR3 length equals 15 residues. J gave up 6 bases and V 6 bases, and 12 bases lay outside the gene matches. Germline CDR1 MNHNS, CDR2 SASEGT. CDR3 nucleotide sequence: TGTGCCAGCAGGGGAAGACAGGGGACCTTTAAGACCCAGTACTTC. The encoded protein is CASRGRQGTFKTQYF.

To note about this clonotype: Being one base from a much bigger clone, this may be a read error. The chain carries TRBV7-2 and TRBJ1-2, with 11 bases fitting TRBD1. CDR1 is SGHTA, CDR2 FQGNSA, per germline. This CDR3 comprises 16 residues. CDR3 region: CASSLVRTGGHYSYTF. The CDR3 nucleotides are TGTGCCAGCAGCTTAGTAAGGACAGGGGGCCACTATAGCTACACCTTC.

The V call is TRBV27, the J call TRBJ1-1; D may be TRBD1 (6 bases). Germline V lookup: CDR1 MNHEY, CDR2 SMNVEV (reference sequence). The CDR3 runs to 13 residues. V lost 2 bases and J lost 7, with 11 bases in between. This CDR3 reads CASSLVQGGEAFF. The CDR3 nucleotides are TGTGCCAGCAGTTTAGTACAGGGCGGTGAAGCTTTCTTT.

V usage is TRBV20-1 and J usage is TRBJ1-2; D not resolved. CDR3 size: 14 residues. V lost 1 base to trimming and J lost 5 bases, with 14 bases between them. CDR1 is DFQATT, CDR2 SNEGSKA, per germline (reference sequence). CDR3 coding DNA: TGCAGTGCTAGAGGGTCCTTCGGGCGGTATGGCTACACCTTC. Protein product: CSARGSFGRYGYTF.

The V and J genes are TRBV10-3 and TRBJ2-5, with D maybe TRBD2 (6 bases). This CDR3 has 16 amino acids. The V gene's germline CDR1 is ENHRY and CDR2 SYGVKD. Trimming cost V 0 bases and J 2 bases, with 13 bases left between them. CDR3 region: CAISESQGLRQETQYF. The CDR3 DNA reads TGTGCCATCAGTGAGTCCCAGGGACTGAGACAAGAGACCCAGTACTTC.

There are a few counts of this clonotype. This sequence joins TRBV7-3 and TRBJ2-2; 7 bases match TRBD2. The CDR3 has 15 amino acids. The ends lost 5 bases at V and 5 bases at J; junction bases unmatched: 8. Germline-derived CDR1 and CDR2 are SGHTA and FQGTGA. DNA for the CDR3: TGTGCCAGCAGCCCGCGGGACTATAGGACCGGGGAGCTGTTTTTT. The encoded protein is CASSPRDYRTGELFF.

There are a few counts of this clonotype. The chain uses TRBV27 and TRBJ2-7; D is perhaps TRBD2 (6 bases). CDR1 is MNHEY, CDR2 SMNVEV, per germline (reference sequence). Trimming removed 3 bases at V and 4 bases at J, with 16 bases between. The CDR3 is 15 amino acids. In nucleotides, the CDR3 is TGTGCCAGCAGTTTTGACCCCCAGGGACTTTACGAGCAGTACTTC. Its translation: CASSFDPQGLYEQYF.

The chain carries TRBV6-5 and TRBJ2-5; D gene uncertain. There are 16 residues in the CDR3. Germline assignment: CDR1 MNHEY and CDR2 SVGAGI. Trimming pared 1 base from V and 3 bases from J, leaving 15 bases between. CDR3 DNA: TGTGCCAGCAGTTACTTTGATGTAAAGGGAAAAGAGACCCAGTACTTC. Protein product: CASSYFDVKGKETQYF.

In this sample, this clonotype turned up many times. V gene TRBV5-1 combines with J gene TRBJ1-2; no reliable D call. Trimming left V 1 base short and J 3 bases short, with 7 bases between. The CDR3 runs 13 residues. Germline V gene sequence: CDR1 SGHRS, CDR2 YFSETQ. The CDR3 loop reads CASSLTADYGYTF. As DNA, the CDR3 is TGCGCCAGCAGCTTGACGGCGGACTATGGCTACACCTTC.

In DNA, the CDR3 is TGCGCCAGCAGCAAGGGGGGGACCAAAAAGGATACGCAGTATTTT. Protein: CASSKGGTKKDTQYF. This chain connects TRBV5-1 to TRBJ2-3, with D possibly matching TRBD2 (7 bases). The V gene lost 4 bases and the J gene lost 6 bases, with 18 bases spanning the gap. This CDR3 has 15 amino acids. Germline V gene sequence: CDR1 SGHRS, CDR2 YFSETQ. The full variable domain, rest sourced from reference TRBV5-1 and TRBJ2-3, is KAGVTQTPRYLIKTRGQQVTLSCSPISGHRSVSWYQQTPGQGLQFLFEYFSETQRNKGNFPGRFSGRQFSNSRSEMNVSTLELGDSALYLCASSKGGTKKDTQYFGPGTRLTVL.

This clonotype was observed a few times. This chain connects TRBV20-1 to TRBJ2-1; 8 bases map to TRBD2. Unmatched junction bases numbered 7, after V lost 1 base and J lost 5 bases. The CDR3 is 15 residues long. Germline lookup yields CDR1 DFQATT and CDR2 SNEGSKA (reference sequence). The CDR3 DNA reads as TGCAGTGCTAGAGCGAGTAGCGGGGCGAACAATGAGCAGTTCTTC. Translation gives CSARASSGANNEQFF.

V gene TRBV7-2 combines with J gene TRBJ1-5; TRBD1 aligns across 8 bases. This CDR3 is built from 14 residues. Germline assignment: CDR1 SGHTA and CDR2 FQGNSA. V dropped 8 bases and J dropped 7; count of bases not matched to a gene: 10. Here the CDR3 DNA reads TGTGCCAGCGGCAACGACAGGGGATCACAGCCCCAGCATTTT. It specifies CASGNDRGSQPQHF.

This clonotype occurred a few times. The rearrangement uses TRBV5-1 and TRBJ2-3; TRBD2 aligns across 9 bases. The CDR3 consists of 17 residues. Germline-derived CDR1 and CDR2 are SGHRS and YFSETQ. The V segment lost 4 bases and the J segment 4 bases; nucleotides outside the gene matches: 13. In DNA, the CDR3 is TGCGCCAGCAGCCTTCAACTAGCGGGCGGAGGAGCAGATACGCAGTATTTT. Protein: CASSLQLAGGGADTQYF.

In the case of this clonotype: A much larger clone is a single base away; this may be a read error. The rearrangement links TRBV9 to TRBJ2-7, with 10 nucleotides matching TRBD2. CDR3 length: 15 amino acids. Looked up from germline, CDR1 is SGDLS and CDR2 is YYNGEE. The CDR3, as DNA: TGTGCCGGCAGCTCCAAGGCACTAGCGGGGACTGCTTGGTACTTC. Translation: CAGSSKALAGTAWYF.

The V call is TRBV7-9, the J call TRBJ1-1, with 7 nucleotides matching TRBD1. The CDR3 runs 15 residues. V lost 7 bases and J lost 4; bases outside the gene matches: 12. The germline V gene has CDR1 SEHNR and CDR2 FQNEAQ (reference sequence). The CDR3 DNA is TGTGCCAGCATTTCCGGGCCAGGGGGGCGCACTGAAGCTTTCTTT. It specifies CASISGPGGRTEAFF.

The chain's CDR3 is CASSQGYLAETYSYEQYF. DNA for the CDR3: TGCGCCAGCAGCCAGGGATATCTAGCGGAGACCTACTCCTACGAGCAGTACTTC. This chain joins TRBV4-1 and TRBJ2-7, with TRBD2 identical over 7 bases. The V gene end was trimmed by 3 bases and the J gene end by 0 bases; junction bases not matched to a gene: 14. CDR1 MGHRA and CDR2 YSYEKL come from the germline V gene. CDR3 length: 18 amino acids.

V gene TRBV5-5 combines with J gene TRBJ2-6; D remains unclear. V lost 2 bases, J lost 4 bases, and 7 bases lay in between. CDR1 and CDR2 from the germline V gene are SGHKS and YYEKEE (reference sequence). This CDR3 contains 14 residues. The CDR3 protein is CASSFGVGANVLTF. In DNA, the CDR3 is TGTGCCAGCAGCTTTGGGGTAGGGGCCAACGTCCTGACTTTC.

This rearrangement joins TRBV20-1 to TRBJ2-7; 10 bases map to TRBD1. With V trimmed by 1 base and J by 4 bases, 13 bases remained unmatched. This CDR3 spans 17 amino acids. CDR1 DFQATT and CDR2 SNEGSKA come from the germline V gene (reference sequence). In nucleotides, the CDR3 is TGCAGTGCTAGAGCACCGGGACAGGGGCAGGGGTGGTACGAGCAGTACTTC. It codes for CSARAPGQGQGWYEQYF.

The rearrangement joins TRBV11-2 to TRBJ2-7; 14 bases are a match to TRBD2. Germline V CDR1 and CDR2: SGHAT, FQNNGV. The CDR3 spans 17 residues. V lost 8 bases, J lost 5 bases, and 14 bases stayed unmatched. The CDR3: CASARNPGTSGSNEQYF. The CDR3 DNA follows: TGTGCCAGCGCTCGAAACCCTGGGACTAGCGGGAGCAACGAGCAGTACTTC.

This rearrangement joins TRBV29-1 to TRBJ1-1; a weak D match, TRBD1 (5 bases). CDR1 SQVTM and CDR2 ANQGSEA come from the germline V gene. The CDR3 extends over 13 amino acids. Trimming took 6 bases from V and 0 from J, leaving 11 bases between them. The CDR3 nucleotides are TGCAGCGTCGGACAACAGCTGAACACTGAAGCTTTCTTT. Its translation is CSVGQQLNTEAFF.

This clonotype was picked up many times. This chain links TRBV4-2 with TRBJ1-4; 7 nucleotides align to TRBD1. V dropped 3 bases and J dropped 3; count of bases not matched to a gene: 7. The germline gives CDR1 LGHNA, CDR2 YNFKEQ. There are 16 residues in the CDR3. The CDR3 protein is CASSQTGSAANEKLFF. In DNA, the CDR3 is TGTGCCAGCAGCCAGACAGGGTCTGCGGCTAATGAAAAACTGTTTTTT.